This T cell receptor beta chain comes out of a study of T cell responses to AZD1222 COVID-19 vaccine. Study in general: Pooled together were second doses at about 4 or about 12 weeks.

TCRdb keeps only in-frame clones here, not all; method: immunoSEQ multiplex PCR. Of 150,000 or so clones listed, around nine tenths are singletons. A word on this clone: Antigen: not known.

The study, taken as a whole, reports: Clonal diversity was possibly underestimated, and white British individuals and females predominated among donors. A rise in Spike-specific TCR breadth and depth followed two AZD1222 doses.

Trimming at V came to 0 bases and at J to 6 bases, leaving 7 bases not matched to a gene. CDR3 length equals 16 residues. Germline V CDR1 and CDR2: WNHNN, SYGVQD (reference sequence). The chain combines TRBV10-1 with TRBJ2-3; 9 nucleotides align to TRBD1. This clonotype was obtained from an adult in good health. The material sequenced was peripheral blood, taken on day 0 of AZD1222 vaccination. The CDR3 DNA reads as TGCGCCAGCAGTGAGTCGAAGGGACAGGGATGGGATACGCAGTATTTT. Amino acid sequence: CASSESKGQGWDTQYF.